This T cell receptor (beta chain) appears in the sequencing data of a study of beta chain features in type 1 diabetes (dated by TCRdb to the late 2010s). Notes on the research overall: Patients and healthy donors did not differ in mean age, gender distribution, total cell number or subset yield. A total of around 100 million sorted cells were examined across all samples, and RNA yield correlated strongly with the number of cells per subset. The study compared TCRB repertoires of sorted circulating CD4+ T cell subsets between recently diagnosed type 1 diabetes patients and matched healthy donors. Naive and central memory subsets were obtained from all 30 or so donors, but regulatory and stem cell-like memory subsets were isolated from only 8 patients and about 8 healthy donors. What the research found in general, with its limitations: Only small numbers of individuals were included in the HLA sub-analyses, which left unresolved whether HLA type had any influence on TCRB rearrangement. Because cDNA was sequenced instead of genomic DNA, activated cells with high expression could be over-represented, although the groups did not differ in activation or CD3 levels. Type 1 diabetes patients showed a moderate but significant shortening of TCRB CDR3 length in all four CD4+ subsets. Patients with type 1 diabetes made fewer insertions and deleted more nucleotides at VDJ recombination sites, implying thymic rearrangement abnormalities. PCR may preferentially amplify shorter templates, but because patient and control samples were amplified and corrected together, any resulting skew would affect both groups equally. Naive, central memory and regulatory TCRB repertoires appeared to be more similar among patients than among healthy donors.

For CDR1 and CDR2, the germline V gene lists SGHRS and YFSETQ. The V end gives up 3 bases and the J end 1 base, leaving 10 bases in the junction not matched to a gene. Taken from cysteine to phenylalanine, the CDR3 has 18 residues. Only CDR3 DNA is held: 54 bases, read in frame from base 1. From each donor, a single peripheral blood sample of about 100 mL on average was drawn into heparinised tubes. Naive, central memory, regulatory and stem cell-like memory CD4+ T cells were sorted on a BD FACSAria II using a panel including CD45RO, CCR7, CD25, CD127, CD95 and CD27. Every sorted population had a purity above 95%. PBMCs were isolated immediately by Lymphoprep density gradient centrifugation and stained directly without culture. So that batch effects would be minimized, each experiment stained and sorted samples in pairs, pairing one healthy donor with one patient. Concerning this clone itself: This receptor's antigen is unknown. No much larger clonotype is one base removed from it; base qualities were not supplied.

The High Capacity cDNA Reverse Transcription Kit was used to reverse transcribe all of the isolated RNA, meaning that expressed TCRB transcripts were what got sequenced. Deep immunoSEQ sequencing was applied to naive, central memory and regulatory T cell samples, giving an average of approximately 3.8 million total reads per sample. Sorted cells were lysed in RLT buffer and RNA was extracted with DNase-treated RNeasy Micro or Mini kits, depending on cell number. To prevent cross-contamination, every cell subset was processed on its own, while patient and healthy donor samples were processed together. Using the immunoSEQ multiplex PCR, TCRB sequences were amplified from cDNA into 87-bp fragments spanning the CDR3 region. The amplicons were sequenced using the Illumina HiSeq platform. The paper's data handling went like this. PCR bias was corrected computationally using synthetic template baselines, and reads within Hamming distance 2 were collapsed, with unmergeable singletons discarded. Reads were aligned against IMGT to assign V, D and J genes, CDR3 length and insertions or deletions at six rearrangement sites. Within each subset, clonotype counts were normalized to the number of sorted cells before true diversity and Gini coefficients were calculated with the tcR R package. Repertoire sharing was quantified using the overlap coefficient calculated on TCRB nucleotide sequences. Out-of-frame TCRB sequences from naive cells were analyzed as a proxy for the pre-selection repertoire. TCRdb holds this immuneACCESS table with in-frame rearrangements only. Some clones are missing; in checked studies, unresolved V genes explain under half, and the rest has no known cause. The V and J calls and the clone size are those of that table, but D and trimming were determined from the DNA. This sample has 350,000 to 450,000 clones in its table, and 11% to 15% of those were observed once. The ten largest clones take up roughly 0.038% of the sample.

Sequencing was done on a sample of naive CD4+ T cells from blood. What this sample's cell subset or site label stands for: true naive CD4+ T cells. The chain couples TRBV5-1 to TRBJ2-1; 10 of the junction bases match TRBD2. The TCR originated in a man younger than 45 in good health. This receptor has the CDR3 CASSWGLAGAISYNEQFF. The nucleotide sequence reads TGCGCCAGCAGCTGGGGCCTAGCGGGGGCCATATCCTACAATGAGCAGTTCTTC.